One sample yielded the 15 T cell receptor beta chains listed below, sequenced in a study of blood T cell repertoires in COVID-19. Sequencing was performed with immunoSEQ multiplex PCR; in TCRdb, only in-frame clones are kept and a portion is missing. This table has 45,000 to 55,000 clones, approximately 89% appearing once. Input material: peripheral blood. Every receptor here comes from a human donor in a cohort sampled during active COVID-19.

This clone was picked up one time. The CDR3 nucleotides read TGCAGCGCACGACAGGGGACCTACGAGCAGTACTTC. Its protein is CSARQGTYEQYF. The chain links TRBV29-1 to TRBJ2-7, with TRBD1 matching over 8 bases. CDR1 is SQVTM, CDR2 ANQGSEA, per germline. The CDR3 has 12 amino acids. V lost 7 bases to trimming and J lost 2 bases; unmatched junction nucleotides: 4.

The rearrangement joins TRBV19 to TRBJ1-5; TRBD1 is a possible D gene (5 bases). Germline V gene sequence: CDR1 LNHDA, CDR2 SQIVND (reference sequence). Trimming pared 8 bases from V and 5 bases from J, leaving 10 bases between. This CDR3 has 12 residues. CDR3 protein: CASGRADQPQHF. DNA for the CDR3: TGTGCCAGTGGCAGGGCGGATCAGCCCCAGCATTTT. Drawing the rest from reference TRBV19 and TRBJ1-5, the complete variable domain is DGGITQSPKYLFRKEGQNVTLSCEQNLNHDAMYWYRQDPGQGLRLIYYSQIVNDFQKGDIAEGYSVSREKKESFPLTVTSAQKNPTAFYLCASGRADQPQHFGDGTRLSIL.

This chain joins TRBV6-6 and TRBJ2-7, with D possibly TRBD2 on 6 matching bases. The CDR3 sequence is 15 residues long. Germline CDR1 and CDR2: MNHNY and SVGAGI (reference sequence). V was trimmed by 5 bases and J by 1 base, leaving 15 bases between them. The CDR3 DNA follows: TGTGCCAGCAGTCCCCGTATAGCGGCTTCCTACGAGCAGTACTTC. Its protein is CASSPRIAASYEQYF.

The rearrangement links TRBV5-1 to TRBJ2-3; D is possibly TRBD2 (5 bases). CDR1 is SGHRS, CDR2 YFSETQ, per germline. The CDR3 contains 15 residues. V lost 0 bases and J 0 bases, leaving 8 bases between the germline ends. The CDR3 DNA is TGCGCCAGCAGCTTGGACCCGGGGAGCACAGATACGCAGTATTTT. Its translation is CASSLDPGSTDTQYF. Full variable domain (outside the CDR3, taken from reference TRBV5-1 and TRBJ2-3): KAGVTQTPRYLIKTRGQQVTLSCSPISGHRSVSWYQQTPGQGLQFLFEYFSETQRNKGNFPGRFSGRQFSNSRSEMNVSTLELGDSALYLCASSLDPGSTDTQYFGPGTRLTVL.

The gene calls are TRBV5-4 and TRBJ2-5; 12 bases align to TRBD1. CDR1 and CDR2 (germline): SGHNT, YYREEE (reference sequence). The CDR3 spans 16 residues. The V segment lost 4 bases and the J segment 5 bases; nucleotides outside the gene matches: 9. The CDR3 protein is CASSVRDRGHRETQYF. CDR3 DNA: TGTGCCAGCAGCGTCCGGGACAGGGGGCATCGGGAGACCCAGTACTTC.

The chain combines TRBV29-1 with TRBJ1-1; D unclear. This CDR3 is 11 amino acids long. Germline V gene sequence: CDR1 SQVTM, CDR2 ANQGSEA. V dropped 3 bases and J dropped 4 bases, with 6 bases sitting between them. The CDR3 DNA reads TGCAGCGTTGACCGGGGCACTGAAGCTTTCTTT. Its translation: CSVDRGTEAFF.

The chain carries TRBV19 and TRBJ2-5; tentative D call: TRBD1 (5 bases). Looked up from germline, CDR1 is LNHDA and CDR2 is SQIVND (reference sequence). V was trimmed by 7 bases and J by 0 bases, leaving 15 bases between them. This CDR3 comprises 15 residues. Here the CDR3 DNA reads TGTGCCAGTACCCCAACGACAGTAAACCAAGAGACCCAGTACTTC. Translation: CASTPTTVNQETQYF.

The chain links TRBV7-3 to TRBJ2-5, with TRBD1 matching 8 bases. The CDR3 sequence is 15 residues long. Losses at the gene ends were 4 bases for V and 1 base for J; bases not matched to a gene: 5. Germline CDR1 SGHTA, CDR2 FQGTGA. The CDR3 region has the DNA TGTGCCAGCAGCTCCTCCGGGACAGGCCAAGAGACCCAGTACTTC. It yields the protein CASSSSGTGQETQYF.

V usage is TRBV4-1 and J usage is TRBJ1-1, with 10 nucleotides matching TRBD1. The CDR3 covers 17 residues. Germline V gene lookup returns CDR1 MGHRA and CDR2 YSYEKL. The junction had 10 bases not matched to a gene; V was cut back by 4 bases and J by 2 bases. The chain's CDR3 is CASSPQPGQGFNTEAFF. CDR3 in DNA: TGCGCCAGCAGCCCGCAACCGGGACAGGGGTTTAACACTGAAGCTTTCTTT.

This CDR3 is CASSSRGGRGGNEQFF. CDR3 sequence (DNA): TGTGCCAGCAGCTCAAGGGGGGGCCGAGGTGGCAATGAGCAGTTCTTC. The chain couples TRBV7-8 to TRBJ2-1, with a tentative D call TRBD2 (7 bases). The germline V and J ends were trimmed by 4 bases and 6 bases, with 19 bases remaining between them. CDR1 SGHVS and CDR2 FQNEAQ come from the germline V gene. CDR3 length: 16 residues.

The rearrangement joins TRBV12-3 or TRBV12-4 to TRBJ2-7, with D possibly TRBD1 on 6 matching bases. V was trimmed by 5 bases and J by 6 bases, leaving 14 bases between them. This CDR3 is built from 13 residues. The CDR3 DNA follows: TGTGCCAGCAGTACTCATACAGGGTTCGAGCAGTACTTC. Amino acid sequence: CASSTHTGFEQYF.

The V call is TRBV6-5, the J call TRBJ2-6; perhaps TRBD2 as D (5 bases). The V gene's germline CDR1 is MNHEY and CDR2 SVGAGI. The V end was cut by 3 bases, the J end by 2 bases, with 8 bases between. The CDR3 is 15 amino acids. This chain's CDR3 is CASSYVEAGANVLTF. CDR3 in DNA: TGTGCCAGCAGTTATGTGGAGGCTGGGGCCAACGTCCTGACTTTC.

The CDR3 nucleotides read TGTGCCAGCAGATCGACAGCCCATCAGCCCCAGCATTTT. The encoded protein is CASRSTAHQPQHF. This chain uses TRBV6-5 with TRBJ1-5; D might be TRBD1 (5 bases). Per germline, CDR1 MNHEY and CDR2 SVGAGI. Trimming stripped 6 bases from V and 5 bases from J, with 11 bases between. The CDR3 runs 13 residues.

CDR3 in DNA: TGTGCCAGTAGTATGGGACTTGATAGGTTCTACGAGCAGTACTTC. Translation gives CASSMGLDRFYEQYF. The genes are TRBV19 and TRBJ2-7; TRBD2 might be the D (6 bases). Germline V gene lookup returns CDR1 LNHDA and CDR2 SQIVND (reference sequence). The CDR3 spans 15 residues. The V and J ends lost 3 bases and 3 bases respectively, with 15 bases between them.

CDR3 sequence reads: CASSVGHPSGELFF. DNA of the CDR3: TGTGCCAGCAGCGTGGGACACCCCAGCGGGGAGCTGTTTTTT. This chain uses TRBV14 with TRBJ2-2; D might be TRBD1 (6 bases). The CDR3 is 14 residues long. V lost 5 bases, J lost 7 bases, and 14 bases lay in between. From germline, CDR1 is SGHDN and CDR2 FVKESK.